This record concerns one TCR beta chain sequence. This clone was observed once. The antigen this receptor binds is unknown. No base-level quality is on record; no much larger clone is a single base apart. This entry is derived from a study of blood T cell repertoires in COVID-19 (dated by TCRdb to the early 2020s). A note on the overall study: Samples from collaborators originated in the United States, Italy and Spain and spanned both the acute and convalescent phases of COVID-19. The prospective study material was composed of cDNA or gDNA derived from T cells, B-cell-depleted T cells, or PBMCs. Subjects who had been exposed to COVID-19, were actively infected with it, or had recovered from it provided the deeply sampled blood TCRbeta repertoires that made up the dataset. A freely available public database, intended as a resource for researchers studying the immune response to SARS-CoV-2, is where the repertoires were released. The samples were drawn from two sources: the first 160 participants of the ongoing ImmuneRACE study, and 1,200 or so subjects contributed by 6 global collaborators. Sample metadata almost always included a de-identified subject ID, COVID-19 status, age in years and sex. Where HLA class I and class II types were available, the types were taken from metadata supplied by the sample provider, not from assay-based typing.

Collaborating institutions collected whole blood in K2EDTA tubes following their own protocols. For TCRbeta analysis, collaborator samples were shipped as frozen whole blood, as isolated PBMCs, or as DNA extracted from either sample type. TCRbeta CDR3 regions were amplified from genomic DNA using the immunoSEQ Assay, a bias-controlled multiplex PCR. The study's processing was this. Within the assay, amplification of reference gene primers was used to estimate how many nucleated cells each sample contained. To quantify the absolute abundance of each unique TCRbeta CDR3 rearrangement, sequence reads were collapsed and filtered. For each sample, productive Simpson clonality was calculated as the square root of Simpson's diversity index over productive rearrangements. TCRdb carries this immuneACCESS record with in-frame sequences only. Its versions omit some clonotypes, under half of them owing to an unresolved V gene in the studies checked, with the rest unexplained. V and J calls and clone size follow that table, whereas D and trimming were derived from the DNA. This sample is represented by over 150,000 clones; roughly 85% of them were singletons. 7.5% to 10% of the sample is in the top ten clones.

The CDR3 runs 14 residues from the cysteine to the phenylalanine. The sequence is cut down to CDR3 DNA, 42 bases in frame from base 1. The germline V and J ends show losses of 5 bases and 7 bases respectively, and no gene match explains 7 bases of the junction. Taken from the germline V gene, the CDR1 and CDR2 loops are SGHRS and YFSETQ. The research as a whole found: The quantity of clinical and demographic metadata differed by source and by participant and was supplied without curation.

The specimen sequenced was peripheral blood. Rearrangement joined TRBV5-1 to TRBJ2-7; TRBD1 fits 12 bases in the junction. This clonotype originated in a man aged 45 to 65 with active or convalescent COVID-19. For the CDR3, the sequence is CASSPGTGGFEQYF. The base sequence is TGCGCCAGCAGTCCCGGGACAGGGGGCTTTGAGCAGTACTTC.